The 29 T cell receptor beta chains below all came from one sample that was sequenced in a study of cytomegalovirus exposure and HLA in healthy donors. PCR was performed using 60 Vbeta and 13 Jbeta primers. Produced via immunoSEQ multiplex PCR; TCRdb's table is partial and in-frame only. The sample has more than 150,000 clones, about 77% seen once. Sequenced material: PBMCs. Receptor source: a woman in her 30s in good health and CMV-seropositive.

CDR3 DNA sequence: TGTGCCAGCAGCCAAAGCCACGGGGAGCTGTTTTTT. Translated, it gives CASSQSHGELFF. This chain connects TRBV7-9 to TRBJ2-2; D call uncertain. CDR3 length: 12 amino acids. Trimming stripped 5 bases from V and 7 bases from J, with 8 bases between. CDR1 and CDR2 (germline): SEHNR, FQNEAQ (reference sequence).

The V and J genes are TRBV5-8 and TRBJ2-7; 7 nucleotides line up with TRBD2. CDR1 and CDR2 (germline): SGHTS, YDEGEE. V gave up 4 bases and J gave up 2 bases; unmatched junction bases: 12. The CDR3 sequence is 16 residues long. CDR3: CASSGYYSGGAYEQYF. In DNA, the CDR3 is TGTGCCAGCAGCGGGTACTACAGTGGGGGGGCCTACGAGCAGTACTTC.

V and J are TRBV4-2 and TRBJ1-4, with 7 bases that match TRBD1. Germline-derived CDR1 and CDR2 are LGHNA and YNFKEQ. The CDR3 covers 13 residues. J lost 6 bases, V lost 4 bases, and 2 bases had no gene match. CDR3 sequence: CASSLGQDEKLFF. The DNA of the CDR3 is TGTGCCAGCAGCCTCGGACAGGATGAAAAACTGTTTTTT.

CDR3 protein: CASSLGGINTEAFF. Here the CDR3 DNA reads TGTGCCAGCAGCTTGGGGGGGATAAACACTGAAGCTTTCTTT. V gene TRBV11-2 combines with J gene TRBJ1-1, with D possibly being TRBD1 (5 bases). Germline V gene lookup returns CDR1 SGHAT and CDR2 FQNNGV. The CDR3 is 14 amino acids. V was clipped by 3 bases and J by 2 bases, with 10 bases between them.

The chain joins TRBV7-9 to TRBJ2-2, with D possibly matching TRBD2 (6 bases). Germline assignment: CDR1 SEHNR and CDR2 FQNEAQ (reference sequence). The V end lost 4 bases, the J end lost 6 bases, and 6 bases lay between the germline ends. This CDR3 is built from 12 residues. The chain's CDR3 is CASSSGAGELFF. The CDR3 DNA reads TGTGCCAGCAGCTCGGGGGCCGGGGAGCTGTTTTTT.

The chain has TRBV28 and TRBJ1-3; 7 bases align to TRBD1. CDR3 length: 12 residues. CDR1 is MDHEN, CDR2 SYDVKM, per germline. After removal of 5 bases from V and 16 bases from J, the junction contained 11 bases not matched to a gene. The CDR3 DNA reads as TGTGCCAGCAGTGACAACCGGGACAGTGTGTATTTT. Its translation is CASSDNRDSVYF.

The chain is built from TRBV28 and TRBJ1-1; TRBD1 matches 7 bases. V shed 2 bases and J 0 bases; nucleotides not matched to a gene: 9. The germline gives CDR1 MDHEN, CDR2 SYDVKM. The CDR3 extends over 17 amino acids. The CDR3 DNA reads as TGTGCCAGCAGTTTACATTTCCGGGGGACAGTGAACACTGAAGCTTTCTTT. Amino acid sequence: CASSLHFRGTVNTEAFF. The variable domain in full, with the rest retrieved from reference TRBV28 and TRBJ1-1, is DVKVTQSSRYLVKRTGEKVFLECVQDMDHENMFWYRQDPGLGLRLIYFSYDVKMKEKGDIPEGYSVSREKKERFSLILESASTNQTSMYLCASSLHFRGTVNTEAFFGQGTRLTVV.

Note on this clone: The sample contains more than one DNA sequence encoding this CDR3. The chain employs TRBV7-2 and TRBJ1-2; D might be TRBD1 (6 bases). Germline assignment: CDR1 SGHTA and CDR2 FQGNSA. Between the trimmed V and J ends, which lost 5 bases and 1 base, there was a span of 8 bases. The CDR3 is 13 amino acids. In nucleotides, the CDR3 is TGTGCCAGCAGCCTGGACAGTAACTATGGCTACACCTTC. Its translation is CASSLDSNYGYTF.

The CDR3 loop is CASSLAIYEQYF. CDR3 bases: TGTGCCAGCAGCTTGGCAATCTACGAGCAGTACTTC. The chain is built from TRBV11-2 and TRBJ2-7; D not certain. Germline V lookup: CDR1 SGHAT, CDR2 FQNNGV. CDR3 length: 12 residues. V lost 3 bases to trimming and J lost 3 bases, with 6 bases between them.

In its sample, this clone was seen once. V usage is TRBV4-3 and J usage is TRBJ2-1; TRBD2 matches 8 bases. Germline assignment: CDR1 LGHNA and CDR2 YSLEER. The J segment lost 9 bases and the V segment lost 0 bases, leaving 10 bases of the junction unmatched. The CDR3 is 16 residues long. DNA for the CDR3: TGCGCCAGCAGCCAAGATGATAGCGGGGAGATTAGTGAGCAGTTCTTC. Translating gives CASSQDDSGEISEQFF.

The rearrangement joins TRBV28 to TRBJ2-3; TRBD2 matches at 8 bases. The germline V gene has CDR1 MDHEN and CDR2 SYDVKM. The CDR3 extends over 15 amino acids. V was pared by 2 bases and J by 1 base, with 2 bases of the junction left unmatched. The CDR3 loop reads CASSLPGGGTDTQYF. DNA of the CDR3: TGTGCCAGCAGTTTACCGGGGGGGGGCACAGATACGCAGTATTTT.

CDR3 DNA sequence: TGTGCCAGCAGCCCCCGGTGGGCCGGCGGGGAGCTGTTTTTT. It yields the protein CASSPRWAGGELFF. This rearrangement joins TRBV9 to TRBJ2-2; D is unclear. V was clipped by 4 bases and J by 7 bases, with 14 bases between them. The length of the CDR3 is 14 residues. Germline CDR1 is SGDLS and CDR2 is YYNGEE.

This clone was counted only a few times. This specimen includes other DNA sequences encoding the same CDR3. CDR3 DNA: TGTGCCACCAGCAGACCGGGACTAGCTTCTTACGAGCAGTACTTC. Its protein product is CATSRPGLASYEQYF. J is TRBJ2-7 and V is TRBV15, with TRBD2 matching over 9 bases. CDR1 is LNHNV, CDR2 YYDKDF, per germline (reference sequence). The J segment lost 4 bases and the V segment lost 2 bases, leaving 6 bases of the junction unmatched. The length of the CDR3 is 15 residues.

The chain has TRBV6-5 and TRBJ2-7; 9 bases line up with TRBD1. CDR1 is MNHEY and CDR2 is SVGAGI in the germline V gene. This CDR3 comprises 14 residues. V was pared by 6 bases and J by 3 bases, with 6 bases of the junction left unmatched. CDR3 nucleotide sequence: TGTGCCAGCAGCCACAGGGGGCGAGTCTACGAGCAGTACTTC. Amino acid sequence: CASSHRGRVYEQYF.

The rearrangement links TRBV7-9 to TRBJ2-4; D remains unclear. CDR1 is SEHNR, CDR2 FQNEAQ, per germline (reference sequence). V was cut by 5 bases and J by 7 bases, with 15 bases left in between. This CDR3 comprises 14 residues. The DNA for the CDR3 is TGTGCCAGCAGCCCAGGATGGCGAAGGAACATTCAGTACTTC. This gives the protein CASSPGWRRNIQYF.

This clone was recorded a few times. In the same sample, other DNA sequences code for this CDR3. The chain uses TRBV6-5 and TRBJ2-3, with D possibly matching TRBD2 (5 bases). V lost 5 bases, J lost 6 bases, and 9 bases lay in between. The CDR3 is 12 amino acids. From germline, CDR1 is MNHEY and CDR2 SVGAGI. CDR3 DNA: TGTGCCAGCAGTCGAGGGCGGGATACGCAGTATTTT. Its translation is CASSRGRDTQYF.

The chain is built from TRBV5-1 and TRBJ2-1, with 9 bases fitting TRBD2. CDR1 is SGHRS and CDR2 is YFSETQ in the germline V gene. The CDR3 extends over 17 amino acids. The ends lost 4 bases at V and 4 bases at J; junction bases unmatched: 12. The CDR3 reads CASSPSSGGSSYNEQFF. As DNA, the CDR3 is TGCGCCAGCAGCCCCTCGAGCGGGGGGTCCTCTTACAATGAGCAGTTCTTC.

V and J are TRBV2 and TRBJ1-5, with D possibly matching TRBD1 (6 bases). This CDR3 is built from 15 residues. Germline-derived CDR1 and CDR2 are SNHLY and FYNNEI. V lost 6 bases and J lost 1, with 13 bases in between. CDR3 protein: CASRLGGRSNQPQHF. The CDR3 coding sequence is TGTGCCAGCAGGTTGGGGGGGCGCAGCAATCAGCCCCAGCATTTT. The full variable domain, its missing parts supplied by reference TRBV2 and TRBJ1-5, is EPEVTQTPSHQVTQMGQEVILRCVPISNHLYFYWYRQILGQKVEFLVSFYNNEISEKSEIFDDQFSVERPDGSNFTLKIRSTKLEDSAMYFCASRLGGRSNQPQHFGDGTRLSIL.

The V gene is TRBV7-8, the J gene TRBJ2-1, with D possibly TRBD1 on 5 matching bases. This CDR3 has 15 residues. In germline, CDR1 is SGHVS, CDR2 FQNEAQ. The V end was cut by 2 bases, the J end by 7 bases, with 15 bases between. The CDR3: CASSLTKGSINEQFF. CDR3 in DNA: TGTGCCAGCAGCTTAACCAAGGGGTCGATAAATGAGCAGTTCTTC.

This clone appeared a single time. The CDR3 loop is CASSRGSGYTF. The CDR3 DNA reads TGTGCCAGCAGCAGGGGCTCTGGCTACACCTTC. The V and J genes are TRBV6-5 and TRBJ1-2; TRBD1 might be the D (6 bases). Germline CDR1 and CDR2: MNHEY and SVGAGI. The CDR3 runs to 11 residues. The V end lost 6 bases, the J end lost 7 bases, and 9 bases lay between the germline ends.

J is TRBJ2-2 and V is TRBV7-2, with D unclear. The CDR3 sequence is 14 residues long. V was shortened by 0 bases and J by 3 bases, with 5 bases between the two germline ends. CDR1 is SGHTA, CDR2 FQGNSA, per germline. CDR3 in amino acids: CASSLAQYTGELFF. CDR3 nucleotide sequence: TGTGCCAGCAGCTTAGCCCAGTACACCGGGGAGCTGTTTTTT.

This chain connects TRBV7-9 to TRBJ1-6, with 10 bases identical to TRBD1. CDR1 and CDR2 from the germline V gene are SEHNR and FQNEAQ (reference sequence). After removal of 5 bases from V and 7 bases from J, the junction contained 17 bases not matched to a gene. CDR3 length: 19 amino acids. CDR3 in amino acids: CASSPIPGQGDGWNSPLHF. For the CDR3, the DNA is TGTGCCAGCAGCCCTATCCCCGGACAGGGGGATGGCTGGAATTCACCCCTCCACTTT.

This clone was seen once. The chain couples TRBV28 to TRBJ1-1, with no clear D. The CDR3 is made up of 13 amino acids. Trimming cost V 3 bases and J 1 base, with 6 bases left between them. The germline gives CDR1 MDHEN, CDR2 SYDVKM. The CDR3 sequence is CASSLWQNTEAFF. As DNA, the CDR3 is TGTGCCAGCAGTTTGTGGCAGAACACTGAAGCTTTCTTT. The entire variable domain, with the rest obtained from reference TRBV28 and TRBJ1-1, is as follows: DVKVTQSSRYLVKRTGEKVFLECVQDMDHENMFWYRQDPGLGLRLIYFSYDVKMKEKGDIPEGYSVSREKKERFSLILESASTNQTSMYLCASSLWQNTEAFFGQGTRLTVV.

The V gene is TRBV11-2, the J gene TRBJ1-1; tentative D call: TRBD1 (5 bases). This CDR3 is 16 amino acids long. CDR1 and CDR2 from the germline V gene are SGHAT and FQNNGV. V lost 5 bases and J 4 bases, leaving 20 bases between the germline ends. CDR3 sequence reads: CASSRPGVGRGTEAFF. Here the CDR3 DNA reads TGTGCCAGCAGCCGGCCCGGGGTTGGGAGGGGCACTGAAGCTTTCTTT.

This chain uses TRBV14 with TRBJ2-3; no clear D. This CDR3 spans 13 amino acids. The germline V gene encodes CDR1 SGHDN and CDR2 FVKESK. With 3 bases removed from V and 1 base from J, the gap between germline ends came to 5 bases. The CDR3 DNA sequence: TGTGCCAGCAGCCAGAAGCGCACAGATACGCAGTATTTT. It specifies CASSQKRTDTQYF.

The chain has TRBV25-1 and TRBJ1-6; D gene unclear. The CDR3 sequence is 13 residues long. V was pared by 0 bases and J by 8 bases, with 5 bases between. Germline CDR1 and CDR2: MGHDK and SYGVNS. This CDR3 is CASSEYSDSPLHF. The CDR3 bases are TGTGCCAGCAGTGAATATTCGGATTCACCCCTCCACTTT.

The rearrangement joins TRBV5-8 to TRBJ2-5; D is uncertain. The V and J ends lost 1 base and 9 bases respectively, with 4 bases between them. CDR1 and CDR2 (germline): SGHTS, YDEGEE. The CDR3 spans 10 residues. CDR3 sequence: CASSLRAQYF. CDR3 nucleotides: TGTGCCAGCAGCTTGCGGGCCCAGTACTTC.

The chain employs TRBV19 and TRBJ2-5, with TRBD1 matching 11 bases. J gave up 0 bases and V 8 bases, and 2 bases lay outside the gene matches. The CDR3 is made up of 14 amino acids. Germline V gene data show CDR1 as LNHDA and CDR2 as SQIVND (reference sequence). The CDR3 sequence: CASGDRGNQETQYF. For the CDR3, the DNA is TGTGCCAGTGGGGACAGGGGGAACCAAGAGACCCAGTACTTC.

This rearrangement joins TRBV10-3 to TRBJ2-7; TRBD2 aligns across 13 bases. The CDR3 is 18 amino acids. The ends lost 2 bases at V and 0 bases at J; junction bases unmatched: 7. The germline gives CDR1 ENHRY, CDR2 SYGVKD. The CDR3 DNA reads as TGTGCCATCAGTGAGAGGACTAGCGGGGGCGGTAGCTCCTACGAGCAGTACTTC. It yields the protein CAISERTSGGGSSYEQYF.